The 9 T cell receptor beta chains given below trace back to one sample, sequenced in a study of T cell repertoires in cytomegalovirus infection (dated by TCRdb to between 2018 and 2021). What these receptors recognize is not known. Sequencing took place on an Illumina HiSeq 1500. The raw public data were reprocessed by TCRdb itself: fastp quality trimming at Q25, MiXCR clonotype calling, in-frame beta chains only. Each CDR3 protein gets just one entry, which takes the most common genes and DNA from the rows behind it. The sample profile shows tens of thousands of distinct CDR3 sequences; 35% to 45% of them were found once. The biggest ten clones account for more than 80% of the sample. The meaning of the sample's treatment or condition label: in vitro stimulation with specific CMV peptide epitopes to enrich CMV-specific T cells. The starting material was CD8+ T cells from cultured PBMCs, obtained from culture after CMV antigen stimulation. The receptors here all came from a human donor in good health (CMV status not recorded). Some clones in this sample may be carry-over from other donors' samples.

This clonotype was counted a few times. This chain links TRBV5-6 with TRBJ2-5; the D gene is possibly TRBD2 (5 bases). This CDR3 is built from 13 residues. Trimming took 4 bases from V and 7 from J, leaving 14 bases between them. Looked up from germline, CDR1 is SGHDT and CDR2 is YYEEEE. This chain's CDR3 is CASSPVGRGTQYF. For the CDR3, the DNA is TGTGCCAGCAGCCCGGTGGGCCGGGGGACCCAGTACTTC. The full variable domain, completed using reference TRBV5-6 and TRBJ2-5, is DAGVTQSPTHLIKTRGQQVTLRCSPKSGHDTVSWYQQALGQGPQFIFQYYEEEERQRGNFPDRFSGHQFPNYSSELNVNALLLGDSALYLCASSPVGRGTQYFGPGTRLLVL.

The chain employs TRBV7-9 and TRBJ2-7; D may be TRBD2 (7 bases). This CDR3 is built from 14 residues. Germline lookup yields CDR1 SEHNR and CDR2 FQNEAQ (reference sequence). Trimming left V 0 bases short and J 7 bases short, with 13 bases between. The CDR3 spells CASSLAGGPMEQYF. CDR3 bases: TGTGCCAGCAGCTTAGCGGGGGGGCCCATGGAGCAGTACTTC.

CDR3 bases: TGTGCCAGCAGTTTATACAGGGGTAATTCACCCCTCCACTTT. Residues: CASSLYRGNSPLHF. The rearrangement links TRBV28 to TRBJ1-6; the match to TRBD1 covers 7 bases. Germline CDR1 reads MDHEN; CDR2 reads SYDVKM. The J segment lost 6 bases and the V segment lost 1 base, leaving 0 bases of the junction unmatched. The CDR3 covers 14 residues.

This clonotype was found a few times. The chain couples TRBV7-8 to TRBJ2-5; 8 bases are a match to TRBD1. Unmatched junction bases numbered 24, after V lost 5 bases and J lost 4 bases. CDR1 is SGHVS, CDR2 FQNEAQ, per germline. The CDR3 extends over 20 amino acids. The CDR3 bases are TGTGCCAGCAGCCAGGTTCGCCGAGGACAGGGCCTAGGTTCCCGAGAGACCCAGTACTTC. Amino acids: CASSQVRRGQGLGSRETQYF.

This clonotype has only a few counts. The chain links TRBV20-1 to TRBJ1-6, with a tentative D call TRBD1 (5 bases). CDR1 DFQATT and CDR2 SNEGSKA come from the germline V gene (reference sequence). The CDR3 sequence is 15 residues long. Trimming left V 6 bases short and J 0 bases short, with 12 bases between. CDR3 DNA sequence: TGCAGTGCCCTTTTAGGGACCTCCTATAATTCACCCCTCCACTTT. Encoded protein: CSALLGTSYNSPLHF.

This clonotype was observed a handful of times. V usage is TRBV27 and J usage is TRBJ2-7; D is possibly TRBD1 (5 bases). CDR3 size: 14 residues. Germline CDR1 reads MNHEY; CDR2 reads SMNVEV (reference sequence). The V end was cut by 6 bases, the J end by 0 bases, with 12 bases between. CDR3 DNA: TGTGCCAGCAGACCGGACAAAAGCTCCTACGAGCAGTACTTC. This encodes CASRPDKSSYEQYF.

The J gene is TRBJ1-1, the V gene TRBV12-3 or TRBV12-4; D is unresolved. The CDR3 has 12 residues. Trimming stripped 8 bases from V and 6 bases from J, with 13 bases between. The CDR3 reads CASVGSDAEAFF. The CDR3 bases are TGTGCCAGCGTCGGATCGGACGCTGAAGCTTTCTTT.

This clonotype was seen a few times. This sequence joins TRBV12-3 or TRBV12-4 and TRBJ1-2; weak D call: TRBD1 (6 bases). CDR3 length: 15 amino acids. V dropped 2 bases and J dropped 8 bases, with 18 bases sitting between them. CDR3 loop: CASSLTYTGRGGYTF. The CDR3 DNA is TGTGCCAGCAGTTTAACCTACACAGGGAGGGGAGGCTACACCTTC.

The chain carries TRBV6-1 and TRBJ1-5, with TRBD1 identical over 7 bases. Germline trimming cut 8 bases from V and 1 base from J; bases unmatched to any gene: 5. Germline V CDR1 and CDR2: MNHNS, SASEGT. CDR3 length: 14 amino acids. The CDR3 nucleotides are TGTGCCAGCGAGGGGGCGCGGAGCAATCAGCCCCAGCATTTT. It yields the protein CASEGARSNQPQHF.